The 8 T cell receptor beta chains in this list originate from one sample, sequenced in a study of shared clonotypes between healthy human individuals. The method was immunoSEQ multiplex PCR; TCRdb's version includes in-frame clones alone and lacks a portion of them. Of about 2.4 million clones in the sample, over 85% were seen once. The sample was naive CD4+ T cells from PBMCs. The subset denotes: CD45RA+ positively selected. These receptors all stem from a man aged 18-30 years in good health. Some clones in this sample may be carry-over from other donors' samples.

This sequence joins TRBV27 and TRBJ2-7, with D unresolved. This CDR3 region has 16 residues. The germline gives CDR1 MNHEY, CDR2 SMNVEV (reference sequence). V gave up 5 bases and J gave up 3 bases, with 20 bases separating them. The CDR3 nucleotides read TGTGCCAGCAGTCCCCGGTTCACCCCTGTAAACTACGAGCAGTACTTC. It encodes CASSPRFTPVNYEQYF.

V gene TRBV6-4 combines with J gene TRBJ2-1, with 10 bases identical to TRBD2. CDR1 is MRHNA and CDR2 is SNTAGT in the germline V gene. CDR3 size: 15 residues. Germline trimming cut 2 bases from V and 7 bases from J; bases unmatched to any gene: 5. The DNA for the CDR3 is TGTGCCAGCAGTGACAGCGGGAGGGCCGGGAATGAGCAGTTCTTC. This codes for CASSDSGRAGNEQFF.

This sequence joins TRBV4-1 and TRBJ2-7; 8 nucleotides match TRBD1. The CDR3 runs 15 residues. V trimming: 3 bases; J trimming: 5 bases; junction bases outside the gene matches: 9. Germline CDR1 MGHRA, CDR2 YSYEKL. The CDR3 region has the DNA TGCGCCAGCAGCCACCCAGGGGGCGCGGACCACGAGCAGTACTTC. It is translated as CASSHPGGADHEQYF.

The chain joins TRBV7-8 to TRBJ2-1; no clear D gene. Trimming took 8 bases from V and 4 from J, leaving 24 bases between them. Germline V CDR1 and CDR2: SGHVS, FQNEAQ. The CDR3 consists of 17 residues. The CDR3, as DNA: TGTGCCAGCGTAGAAAACCCGATAGGACCCGGGTACAATGAGCAGTTCTTC. Its translation is CASVENPIGPGYNEQFF. Full variable domain (rest looked up from reference TRBV7-8 and TRBJ2-1): GAGVSQSPRYKVAKRGQDVALRCDPISGHVSLFWYQQALGQGPEFLTYFQNEAQLDKSGLPSDRFFAERPEGSVSTLKIQRTQQEDSAVYLCASVENPIGPGYNEQFFGPGTRLTVL.

This clone was counted a single time. The CDR3 region has the DNA TGTGCCAGCAGCCCCTTGGTAGCGGACAGCTCCTACGAGCAGTACTTC. The encoded protein is CASSPLVADSSYEQYF. This chain uses TRBV4-2 with TRBJ2-7; either TRBD1 or TRBD2 may supply D (6 bases each). The CDR3 loop spans 16 amino acids. Trimming took 4 bases from V and 0 from J, leaving 16 bases between them. Per the germline V gene, CDR1 is LGHNA and CDR2 is YNFKEQ.

The chain uses TRBV18 and TRBJ2-1, with 10 bases fitting TRBD2. There are 19 residues in the CDR3. With V trimmed by 3 bases and J by 1 base, 12 bases remained unmatched. Germline CDR1 and CDR2: KGHSH and LQKENI. The CDR3 DNA reads as TGTGCCAGCTCACCGCGGACACATCTAGCGGGAGATTCCTACAATGAGCAGTTCTTC. This sequence encodes CASSPRTHLAGDSYNEQFF.

V and J are TRBV12-5 and TRBJ1-2, with D perhaps TRBD1 (5 bases). V lost 0 bases and J lost 7, with 9 bases in between. Germline V lookup: CDR1 LGHNT, CDR2 FRNRAP. The CDR3 is 13 residues long. In DNA, the CDR3 is TGTGCTAGTGGTTTGGTCAGCGGGGGTGGCTACACCTTC. Translating gives CASGLVSGGGYTF.

The chain recombines TRBV7-9 with TRBJ1-5; no definite D call. CDR3 length: 13 residues. V dropped 5 bases and J dropped 5 bases, with 10 bases sitting between them. In germline, CDR1 is SEHNR, CDR2 FQNEAQ (reference sequence). CDR3 region: CASSRGLDQPQHF. CDR3 DNA sequence: TGTGCCAGCAGCCGGGGATTGGATCAGCCCCAGCATTTT.